This record covers a single T cell receptor (beta chain). Its antigen is undetermined. These data originate in a study of shared clonotypes between healthy human individuals. Study in general: The composition of the donors was a couple of women and three men aged 18 to 49.

TCRdb keeps only in-frame clones here, not all; method: immunoSEQ multiplex PCR. This table holds 450,000 to 500,000 clones, 70% to 80% found once. Study-wide points: The diversity represented, both genetic and in exposure history, was limited by few donors.

Everyone who donated was a Caucasian adult who lived in Nashville, Tennessee. The sequenced sample consisted of PBMCs. The receptor's source is a woman between 40 and 50 years old in good health. Some clones in this sample may be carry-over from other donors' samples.

CDR3 region: CAISESTVQETQYF. In nucleotides, the CDR3 is TGTGCCATCAGTGAGTCGACAGTACAAGAGACCCAGTACTTC. The chain employs TRBV10-3 and TRBJ2-5; perhaps TRBD1 as D (5 bases). The V end lost 0 bases, the J end lost 2 bases, and 7 bases lay between the germline ends. Germline lookup yields CDR1 ENHRY and CDR2 SYGVKD. CDR3 length equals 14 residues.